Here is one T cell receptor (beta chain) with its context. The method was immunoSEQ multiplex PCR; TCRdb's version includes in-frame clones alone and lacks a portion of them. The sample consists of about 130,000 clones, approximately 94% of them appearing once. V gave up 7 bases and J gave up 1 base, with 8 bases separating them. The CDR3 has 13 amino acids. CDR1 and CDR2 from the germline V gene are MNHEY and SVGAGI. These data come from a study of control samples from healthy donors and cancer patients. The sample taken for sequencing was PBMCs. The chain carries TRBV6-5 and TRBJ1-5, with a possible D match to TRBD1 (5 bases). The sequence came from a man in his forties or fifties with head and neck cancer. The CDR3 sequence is CASIPGSNQPQHF. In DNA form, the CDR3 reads TGTGCCAGCATCCCAGGGAGCAATCAGCCCCAGCATTTT.